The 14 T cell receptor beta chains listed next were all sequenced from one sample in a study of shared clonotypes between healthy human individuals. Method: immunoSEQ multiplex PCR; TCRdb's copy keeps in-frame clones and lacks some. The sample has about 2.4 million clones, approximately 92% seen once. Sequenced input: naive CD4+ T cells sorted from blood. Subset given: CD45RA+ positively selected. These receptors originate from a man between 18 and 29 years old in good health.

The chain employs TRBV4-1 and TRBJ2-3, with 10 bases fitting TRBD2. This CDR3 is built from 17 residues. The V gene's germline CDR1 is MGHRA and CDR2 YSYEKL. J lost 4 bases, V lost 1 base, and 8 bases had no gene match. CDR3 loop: CASSQVAGGPGADTQYF. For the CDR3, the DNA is TGCGCCAGCAGCCAAGTAGCGGGGGGACCAGGGGCAGATACGCAGTATTTT.

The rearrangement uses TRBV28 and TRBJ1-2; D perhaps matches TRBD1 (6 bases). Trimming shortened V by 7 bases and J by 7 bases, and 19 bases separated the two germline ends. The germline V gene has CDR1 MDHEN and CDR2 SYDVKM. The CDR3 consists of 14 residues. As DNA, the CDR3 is TGTGCCAGCAACCAGGTACAGGGATACTTTGGCTACACCTTC. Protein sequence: CASNQVQGYFGYTF.

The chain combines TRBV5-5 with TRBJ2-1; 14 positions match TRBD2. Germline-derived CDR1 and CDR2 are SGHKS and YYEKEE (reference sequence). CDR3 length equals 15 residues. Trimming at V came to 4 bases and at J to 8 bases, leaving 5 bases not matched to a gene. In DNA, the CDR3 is TGTGCCAGCAGCCAGGGACTAGCGGGAGTCGATGAGCAGTTCTTC. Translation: CASSQGLAGVDEQFF.

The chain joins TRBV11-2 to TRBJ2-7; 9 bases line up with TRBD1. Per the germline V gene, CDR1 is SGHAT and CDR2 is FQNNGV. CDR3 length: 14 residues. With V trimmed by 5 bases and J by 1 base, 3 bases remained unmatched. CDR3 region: CASSIGQGSYEQYF. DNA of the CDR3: TGTGCCAGCAGCATTGGACAGGGGTCCTACGAGCAGTACTTC.

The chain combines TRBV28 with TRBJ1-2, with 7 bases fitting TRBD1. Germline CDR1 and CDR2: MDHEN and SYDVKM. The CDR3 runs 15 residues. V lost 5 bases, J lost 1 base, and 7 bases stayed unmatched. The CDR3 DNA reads TGTGCCAGCAGTCCGGGGGACAGAAATAACTATGGCTACACCTTC. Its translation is CASSPGDRNNYGYTF.

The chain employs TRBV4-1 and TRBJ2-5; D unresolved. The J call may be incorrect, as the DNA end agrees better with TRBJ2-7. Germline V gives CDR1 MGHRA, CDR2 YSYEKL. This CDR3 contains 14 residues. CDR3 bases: TGCGCCAGCAGCCAAGGTGGAGTCTCCTACGAGCAGTACTTC. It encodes CASSQGGVSYEQYF.

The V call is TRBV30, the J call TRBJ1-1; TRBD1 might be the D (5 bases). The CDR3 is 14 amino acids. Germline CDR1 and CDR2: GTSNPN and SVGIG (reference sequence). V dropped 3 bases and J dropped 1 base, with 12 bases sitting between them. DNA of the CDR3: TGTGCCTGGAGCGTGGGACCGCCGAACACTGAAGCTTTCTTT. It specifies CAWSVGPPNTEAFF.

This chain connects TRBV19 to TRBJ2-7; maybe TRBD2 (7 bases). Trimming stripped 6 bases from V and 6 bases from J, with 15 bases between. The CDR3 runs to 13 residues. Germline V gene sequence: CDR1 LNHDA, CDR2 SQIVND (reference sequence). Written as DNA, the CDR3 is TGTGCCAGTAGGCCAATAGGGGGGGTCGAGCAGTACTTC. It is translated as CASRPIGGVEQYF.

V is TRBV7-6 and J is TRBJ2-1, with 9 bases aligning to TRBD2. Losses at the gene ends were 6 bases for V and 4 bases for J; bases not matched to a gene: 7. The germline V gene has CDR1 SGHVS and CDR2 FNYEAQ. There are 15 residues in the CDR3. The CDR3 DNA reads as TGTGCCAGCAGTCCCGGGCTAGCGGGGTACAATGAGCAGTTCTTC. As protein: CASSPGLAGYNEQFF.

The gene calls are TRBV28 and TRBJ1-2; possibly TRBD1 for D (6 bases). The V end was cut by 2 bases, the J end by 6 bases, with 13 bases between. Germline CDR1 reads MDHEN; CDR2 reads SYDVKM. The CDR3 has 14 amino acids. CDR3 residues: CASSLVFRGDGYTF. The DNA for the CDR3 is TGTGCCAGCAGTTTAGTCTTCAGGGGCGATGGCTACACCTTC.

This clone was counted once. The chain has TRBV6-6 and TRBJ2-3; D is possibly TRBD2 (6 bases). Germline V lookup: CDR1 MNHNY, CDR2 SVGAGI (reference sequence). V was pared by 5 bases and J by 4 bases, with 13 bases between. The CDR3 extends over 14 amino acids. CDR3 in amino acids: CASSLRTKADTQYF. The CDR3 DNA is TGTGCCAGCAGTCTTCGGACTAAAGCAGATACGCAGTATTTT.

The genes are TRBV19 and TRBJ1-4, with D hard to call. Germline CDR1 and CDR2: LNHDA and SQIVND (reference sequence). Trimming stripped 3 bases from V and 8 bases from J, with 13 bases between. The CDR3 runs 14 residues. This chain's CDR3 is CASSMDGWYEKLFF. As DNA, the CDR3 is TGTGCCAGTAGTATGGACGGATGGTACGAAAAACTGTTTTTT.

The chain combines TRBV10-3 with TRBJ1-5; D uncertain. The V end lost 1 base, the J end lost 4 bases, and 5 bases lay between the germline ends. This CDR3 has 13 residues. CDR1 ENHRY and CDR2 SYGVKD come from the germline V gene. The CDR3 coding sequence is TGTGCCATCAGTGAGTTCAGTAATCAGCCCCAGCATTTT. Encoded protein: CAISEFSNQPQHF.

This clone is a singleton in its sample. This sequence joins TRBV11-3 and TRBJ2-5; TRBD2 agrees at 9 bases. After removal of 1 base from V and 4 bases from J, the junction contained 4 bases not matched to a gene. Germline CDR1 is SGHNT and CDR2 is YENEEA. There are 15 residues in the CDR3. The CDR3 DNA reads TGTGCCAGCAGCTTAGCTGGCGGGGGGGGAGAGACCCAGTACTTC. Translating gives CASSLAGGGGETQYF.